A selection of T cell receptor beta chains follows, all from one sample in a study of blood T cell repertoires in COVID-19. The protocol was immunoSEQ multiplex PCR, while the TCRdb copy is restricted to in-frame clones and leaves out a portion. The sample yields about 260,000 clones, over 80% seen once. The sample consisted of peripheral blood. The receptors were sampled from a man aged 55 to 70 who had recovered from COVID-19. The CDR3 runs from the conserved cysteine through the conserved F or W. The order of the fields is J gene, D gene, V gene, clone size, CDR3 DNA, CDR3 protein. D genes are given only for firm matches. Only part of the rows carry a size: once, few, many, or a class if the clone is expanded.

>TRBJ1-1|TRBD1|TRBV2|few
TGTGCCAGCAGACGGGAACAGGGGCGGAACACTGAAGCTTTCTTT
CASRREQGRNTEAFF
>TRBJ2-7|-|TRBV10-3|-
TGTGCCACCCTCCGGGACACCCGATCTGAGCAGTACTTC
CATLRDTRSEQYF
>TRBJ1-5|TRBD1|TRBV19|-
TGTGCCAGTAGTATACAGGGGGTACATCAGCCCCAGCATTTT
CASSIQGVHQPQHF
>TRBJ2-5|TRBD2|TRBV5-1|-
TGCGCCAGCAGCCCGGATGGGAGCGGGAAAGAGACCCAGTACTTC
CASSPDGSGKETQYF
>TRBJ2-6|TRBD2|TRBV5-4|few
TGTGCAGTAGCGGGGGGCGGCTCTGGGGCCAACGTCCTGACTTTC
CAVAGGGSGANVLTF
>TRBJ1-1|TRBD1|TRBV11-2|-
TGTGCCAGCAGCTACAAGGGACAGACGAAAACTGAAGCTTTCTTT
CASSYKGQTKTEAFF
>TRBJ2-7|-|TRBV2|-
TGTGCCAGCAGTGATTTTCCAGGAGGGTCCGAGCAGTACTTC
CASSDFPGGSEQYF
>TRBJ2-7|TRBD2|TRBV19|-
TGTGCCAGTACCGCTGGTTGGGCTAGCGGGAGGAAATACGAGCAGTACTTC
CASTAGWASGRKYEQYF
>TRBJ1-1|-|TRBV10-1|-
TGCGCCAGCAGTGACCAGGGGTTCGACGACACTGAAGCTTTCTTT
CASSDQGFDDTEAFF
>TRBJ2-7|TRBD2|TRBV4-1|-
TGCGCCAGCAGCCACCGGACTAGCTACGAGCAGTACTTC
CASSHRTSYEQYF
>TRBJ1-4|-|TRBV20-1|-
TGCAGTGCTAGGAGGGAGAAAAAACTGTTTTTT
CSARREKKLFF
>TRBJ2-1|TRBD2|TRBV7-9|few
TGTGCCAGCAGCCCCTGGACTAGCGGGAGCAGGAATGAGCAGTTCTTC
CASSPWTSGSRNEQFF
>TRBJ1-6|-|TRBV30|-
TGTGCCTGGAGTGTAGGTGGGGGCAGGGTTTCACCCCTCCACTTT
CAWSVGGGRVSPLHF
>TRBJ1-1|-|TRBV5-1|once
TGCGCCAGCAGCTTCCGAACAGGGAACACTGAAGCTTTCTTT
CASSFRTGNTEAFF
>TRBJ2-2|-|TRBV24-1|-
TGTGCCACCAGTGATCCCACAATGAACACCGGGGAGCTGTTTTTT
CATSDPTMNTGELFF
>TRBJ2-2|TRBD1|TRBV6-6|-
TGTGCCAGCAGTGCGACAGGGCCGAACACCGGGGAGCTGTTTTTT
CASSATGPNTGELFF